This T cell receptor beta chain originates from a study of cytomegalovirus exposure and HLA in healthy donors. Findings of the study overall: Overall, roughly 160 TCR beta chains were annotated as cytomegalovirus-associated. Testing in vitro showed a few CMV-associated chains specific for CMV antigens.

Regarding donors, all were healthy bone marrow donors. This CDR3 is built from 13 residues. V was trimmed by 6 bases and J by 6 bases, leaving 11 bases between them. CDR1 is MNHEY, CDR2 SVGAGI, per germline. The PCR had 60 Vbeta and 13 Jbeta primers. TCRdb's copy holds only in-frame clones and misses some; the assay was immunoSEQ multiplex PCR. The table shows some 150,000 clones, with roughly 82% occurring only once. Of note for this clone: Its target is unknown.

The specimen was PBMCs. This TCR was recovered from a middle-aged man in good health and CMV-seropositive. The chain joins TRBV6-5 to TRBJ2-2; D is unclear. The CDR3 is CASSHGSAGELFF. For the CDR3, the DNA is TGTGCCAGCAGCCACGGGTCTGCCGGGGAGCTGTTTTTT.